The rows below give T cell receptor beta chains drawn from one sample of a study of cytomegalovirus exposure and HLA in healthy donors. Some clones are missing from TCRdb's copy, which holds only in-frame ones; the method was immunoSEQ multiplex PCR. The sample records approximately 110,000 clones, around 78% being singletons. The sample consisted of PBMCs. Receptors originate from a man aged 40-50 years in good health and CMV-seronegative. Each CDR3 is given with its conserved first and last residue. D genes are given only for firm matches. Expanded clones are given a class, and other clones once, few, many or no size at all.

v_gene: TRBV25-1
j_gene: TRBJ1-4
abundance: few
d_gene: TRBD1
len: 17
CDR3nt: TGTGCCAGCAGTGCTCCCGGGACAGGGAGGTCACGCGAAAAACTGTTTTTT
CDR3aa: CASSAPGTGRSREKLFF

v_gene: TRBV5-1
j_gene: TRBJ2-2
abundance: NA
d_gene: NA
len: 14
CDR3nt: TGCGCCAGCAGCTCCTTCGCTAGCTACGGGGAGCTGTTTTTT
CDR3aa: CASSSFASYGELFF

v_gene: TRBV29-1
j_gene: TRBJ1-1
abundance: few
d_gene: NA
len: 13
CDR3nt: TGCAGCGTTGGATCAGGGGACACCACTGAAGCTTTCTTT
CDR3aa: CSVGSGDTTEAFF

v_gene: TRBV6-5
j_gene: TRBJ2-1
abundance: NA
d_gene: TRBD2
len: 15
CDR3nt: TGTGCCAGCAGCCCTACTAGCGACCCCTACAATGAGCAGTTCTTC
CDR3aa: CASSPTSDPYNEQFF

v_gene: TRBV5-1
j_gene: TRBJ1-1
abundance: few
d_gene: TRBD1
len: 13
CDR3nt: TGCGCCAGCAGCGGGGACAGGGGGGTTGAAGCTTTCTTT
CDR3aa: CASSGDRGVEAFF

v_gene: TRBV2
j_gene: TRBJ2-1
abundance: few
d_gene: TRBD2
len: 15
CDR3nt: TGTGCCAGCAGTCCGATTAGCGGGGGGGTCAATGAGCAGTTCTTC
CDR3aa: CASSPISGGVNEQFF

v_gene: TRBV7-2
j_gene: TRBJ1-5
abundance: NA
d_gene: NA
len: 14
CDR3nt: TGTGCCAGCAGCGGAAGGGGGAGCAATCAGCCCCAGCATTTT
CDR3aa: CASSGRGSNQPQHF

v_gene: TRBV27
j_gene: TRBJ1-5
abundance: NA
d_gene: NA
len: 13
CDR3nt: TGTGCCAGCAGTTACAGCTACAATCAGCCCCAGCATTTT
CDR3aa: CASSYSYNQPQHF

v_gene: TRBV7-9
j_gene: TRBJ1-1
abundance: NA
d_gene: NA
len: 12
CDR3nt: TGTGCCAGCAGCTCGTTTACAGGAGCTGCTTTCTTT
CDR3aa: CASSSFTGAAFF

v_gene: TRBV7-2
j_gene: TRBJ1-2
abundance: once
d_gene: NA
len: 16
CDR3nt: TGTGCCAGCAGCTCATACGAGGGACTGAGCCTCTATGGCTACACCTTC
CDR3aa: CASSSYEGLSLYGYTF

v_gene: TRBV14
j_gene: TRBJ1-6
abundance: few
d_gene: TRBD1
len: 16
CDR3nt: TGTGCCAGCAGCATGCGACAGGGGTACTATAATTCACCCCTCCACTTT
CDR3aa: CASSMRQGYYNSPLHF

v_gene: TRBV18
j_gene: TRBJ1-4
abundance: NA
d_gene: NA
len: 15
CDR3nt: TGTGCCAGCTCACGGGCCCGCTCAACTAATGAAAAACTGTTTTTT
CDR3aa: CASSRARSTNEKLFF

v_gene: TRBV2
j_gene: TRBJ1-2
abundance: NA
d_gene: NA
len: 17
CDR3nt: TGTGCCAGCAGTGAAGCGCTTCTGTATTTCAGGCCCAGCGGCTACACCTTC
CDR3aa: CASSEALLYFRPSGYTF